This entry lists 10 T cell receptor beta chains sequenced from one sample in a study of identifying expanded T cells in peripheral blood. Profiled with immunoSEQ multiplex PCR; TCRdb holds only in-frame clones, not every one. The table records about 58,000 clones, approximately 89% of them present only once. The sample consisted of blood. The receptors shown here come from a person aged 18 to 75 in good health.

V and J are TRBV28 and TRBJ2-3, with D perhaps TRBD2 (5 bases). Germline V CDR1 and CDR2: MDHEN, SYDVKM. The CDR3 extends over 14 amino acids. V lost 7 bases and J 1 base, leaving 12 bases between the germline ends. DNA for the CDR3: TGTGCCAGCACCTCCGGACTGGGCACAGATACGCAGTATTTT. Its translation is CASTSGLGTDTQYF.

The V call is TRBV9, the J call TRBJ2-3, with D hard to call. CDR3 length: 14 amino acids. V lost 4 bases, J lost 2 bases, and 11 bases lay in between. The germline V gene encodes CDR1 SGDLS and CDR2 YYNGEE. As DNA, the CDR3 is TGTGCCAGCAGCCCCGGCAGCTTCACAGATACGCAGTATTTT. Translated: CASSPGSFTDTQYF.

The chain employs TRBV27 and TRBJ2-7; D unresolved. Deletions cut 3 bases from V and 2 bases from J, with 11 bases between. Germline V gives CDR1 MNHEY, CDR2 SMNVEV (reference sequence). There are 14 residues in the CDR3. In DNA, the CDR3 is TGTGCCAGCAGTTTTAAGGCGGTCGCCTACGAGCAGTACTTC. It encodes CASSFKAVAYEQYF.

This clone has a handful of counts. The rearrangement uses TRBV5-1 and TRBJ1-1, with a possible D match to TRBD1 (6 bases). Trimming cost V 0 bases and J 5 bases, with 8 bases left between them. The CDR3 length is 13 residues. The germline gives CDR1 SGHRS, CDR2 YFSETQ. The CDR3 region has the DNA TGCGCCAGCAGCTTGGATGGACAGACTGAAGCTTTCTTT. This encodes CASSLDGQTEAFF.

The chain has TRBV6-5 and TRBJ2-7; D not resolved. Looked up from germline, CDR1 is MNHEY and CDR2 is SVGAGI. Deletions cut 6 bases from V and 0 bases from J, with 15 bases between. CDR3 length equals 15 residues. The CDR3 here is CASSQYQFLSYEQYF. Here the CDR3 DNA reads TGTGCCAGCAGCCAATACCAGTTTCTCTCCTACGAGCAGTACTTC.

This chain uses TRBV6-5 with TRBJ2-5; 8 bases fit TRBD2. CDR1 MNHEY and CDR2 SVGAGI come from the germline V gene. Germline trimming cut 6 bases from V and 4 bases from J; bases unmatched to any gene: 10. CDR3 length equals 15 residues. The DNA of the CDR3 is TGTGCCAGCAGCCCCACGGGAGGGGCTGGAGAGACCCAGTACTTC. It translates to CASSPTGGAGETQYF.

The chain carries TRBV10-3 and TRBJ2-5, with unresolved D. This CDR3 has 12 amino acids. V gave up 4 bases and J gave up 2 bases, with 5 bases separating them. Looked up from germline, CDR1 is ENHRY and CDR2 is SYGVKD. The CDR3 nucleotides read TGTGCCATCAGTGGCAATCAAGAGACCCAGTACTTC. This codes for CAISGNQETQYF.

The rearrangement joins TRBV10-3 to TRBJ1-1; a weak D match, TRBD1 (5 bases). The CDR3 is made up of 13 amino acids. Germline CDR1 ENHRY, CDR2 SYGVKD. V lost 6 bases to trimming and J lost 7 bases, with 15 bases between them. In nucleotides, the CDR3 is TGTGCCATCAGCATAGACGGGGCGGTTGAAGCTTTCTTT. Translation gives CAISIDGAVEAFF.

This clone was seen only a few times. The J gene is TRBJ2-1, the V gene TRBV7-2, with 13 bases fitting TRBD2. CDR1 and CDR2 (germline): SGHTA, FQGNSA. The CDR3 has 15 residues. After removal of 5 bases from V and 10 bases from J, the junction contained 8 bases not matched to a gene. CDR3 residues: CASSARTSGSAEQFF. CDR3 DNA: TGTGCCAGCAGCGCACGGACTAGCGGGAGTGCCGAGCAGTTCTTC.

The chain uses TRBV28 and TRBJ2-3; no clear D gene. Per the germline V gene, CDR1 is MDHEN and CDR2 is SYDVKM. The V gene lost 2 bases and the J gene lost 4 bases, with 10 bases spanning the gap. This CDR3 has 14 amino acids. CDR3: CASSLGGNPDTQYF. The CDR3 DNA reads TGTGCCAGCAGTTTAGGTGGAAACCCAGATACGCAGTATTTT. Combining the CDR3 with reference TRBV28 and TRBJ2-3 gives the whole variable domain DVKVTQSSRYLVKRTGEKVFLECVQDMDHENMFWYRQDPGLGLRLIYFSYDVKMKEKGDIPEGYSVSREKKERFSLILESASTNQTSMYLCASSLGGNPDTQYFGPGTRLTVL.